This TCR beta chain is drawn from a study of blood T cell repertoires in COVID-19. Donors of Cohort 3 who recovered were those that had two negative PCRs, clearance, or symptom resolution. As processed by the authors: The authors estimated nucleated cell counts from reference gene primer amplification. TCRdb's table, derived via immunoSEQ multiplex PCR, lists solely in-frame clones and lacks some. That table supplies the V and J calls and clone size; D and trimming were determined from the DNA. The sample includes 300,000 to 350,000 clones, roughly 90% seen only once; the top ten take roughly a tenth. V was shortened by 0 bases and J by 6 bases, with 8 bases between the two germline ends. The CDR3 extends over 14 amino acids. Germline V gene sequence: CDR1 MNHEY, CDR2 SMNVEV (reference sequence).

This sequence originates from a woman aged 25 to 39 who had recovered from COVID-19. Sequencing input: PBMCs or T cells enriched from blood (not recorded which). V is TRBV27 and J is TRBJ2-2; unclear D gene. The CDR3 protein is CASSLSSVAGELFF. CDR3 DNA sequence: TGTGCCAGCAGTTTATCCTCTGTTGCCGGGGAGCTGTTTTTT.